The 27 T cell receptor beta chains listed next were all sequenced from one sample in a study of blood T cell repertoires in COVID-19. TCRdb's table, derived via immunoSEQ multiplex PCR, lists solely in-frame clones and lacks some. The data hold about 110,000 clones, with 84% observed a single time. The sample taken for sequencing was peripheral blood. The receptors here all came from a woman aged 60-75 years with acute or convalescent COVID-19.

J is TRBJ2-1 and V is TRBV11-1; D perhaps matches TRBD1 (5 bases). Germline V gives CDR1 SGHAT, CDR2 FQDESV (reference sequence). CDR3 length: 14 residues. Trimming pared 3 bases from V and 4 bases from J, leaving 10 bases between. The CDR3 sequence is CASSFRGGYNEQFF. CDR3 DNA sequence: TGTGCCAGCAGCTTTAGGGGTGGGTACAATGAGCAGTTCTTC.

V gene TRBV5-1 combines with J gene TRBJ2-7, with no clear D. V lost 1 base and J lost 3, with 14 bases in between. CDR1 is SGHRS, CDR2 YFSETQ, per germline. The CDR3 totals 15 residues. The DNA for the CDR3 is TGCGCCAGCAGCTTGCAGTACGGAGAAGGCTACGAGCAGTACTTC. Encoded protein: CASSLQYGEGYEQYF.

The chain couples TRBV6-5 to TRBJ2-7, with 10 bases fitting TRBD1. V was pared by 6 bases and J by 3 bases, with 8 bases of the junction left unmatched. Germline-derived CDR1 and CDR2 are MNHEY and SVGAGI. The CDR3 is 15 residues long. DNA of the CDR3: TGTGCCAGCAGGCGGGACAGGGGTCCTTACTACGAGCAGTACTTC. This encodes CASRRDRGPYYEQYF.

The rearrangement joins TRBV19 to TRBJ1-3, with TRBD1 as a possible D gene (6 bases). The germline CDR1 and CDR2 sequences are LNHDA and SQIVND (reference sequence). This CDR3 contains 14 residues. Trimming removed 3 bases at V and 2 bases at J, with 8 bases between. The CDR3 region has the DNA TGTGCCAGTAGTATGACAGGAACTGGAAACACCATATATTTT. This codes for CASSMTGTGNTIYF. Together with reference TRBV19 and TRBJ1-3, the CDR3 gives the full variable domain: DGGITQSPKYLFRKEGQNVTLSCEQNLNHDAMYWYRQDPGQGLRLIYYSQIVNDFQKGDIAEGYSVSREKKESFPLTVTSAQKNPTAFYLCASSMTGTGNTIYFGEGSWLTVV.

The chain joins TRBV12-3 or TRBV12-4 to TRBJ1-2; D may be TRBD1 (6 bases). The CDR3 consists of 13 residues. The germline V and J ends were trimmed by 5 bases and 4 bases, with 11 bases remaining between them. The CDR3 spells CASSTGRGYGYTF. The CDR3 DNA reads TGTGCCAGCAGTACAGGGAGGGGCTATGGCTACACCTTC.

This rearrangement joins TRBV7-9 to TRBJ2-3, with 12 positions matching TRBD2. The CDR3 loop spans 18 amino acids. The trim removed 5 bases at V and 0 bases at J, leaving 9 bases unmatched. In germline, CDR1 is SEHNR, CDR2 FQNEAQ (reference sequence). This CDR3 is CASSPRASGRGSTDTQYF. For the CDR3, the DNA is TGTGCCAGCAGCCCCCGCGCTAGCGGGAGGGGGAGCACAGATACGCAGTATTTT.

The rearrangement uses TRBV6-1 and TRBJ2-1; D gene uncertain. In germline, CDR1 is MNHNS, CDR2 SASEGT. This CDR3 region has 16 residues. Trimming took off 1 base at V and 5 bases at J, with 15 bases between the two ends. The CDR3 DNA reads as TGTGCCAGCAGTGAAGGGCTATCGGTGGGCAACAATGAGCAGTTCTTC. Translated, it gives CASSEGLSVGNNEQFF.

This chain connects TRBV7-9 to TRBJ1-2, with 7 bases matching TRBD1. Germline V gives CDR1 SEHNR, CDR2 FQNEAQ (reference sequence). This CDR3 has 14 amino acids. Germline trimming cut 6 bases from V and 6 bases from J; bases unmatched to any gene: 10. In nucleotides, the CDR3 is TGTGCCAGCAGTTTCGATTGGACAGGAAATGGCTACACCTTC. As protein: CASSFDWTGNGYTF.

J is TRBJ2-7 and V is TRBV5-1; no firm D call. Germline values: CDR1 SGHRS, CDR2 YFSETQ. This CDR3 has 16 amino acids. The V end lost 0 bases, the J end lost 0 bases, and 13 bases lay between the germline ends. Written as DNA, the CDR3 is TGCGCCAGCAGCTTGGCGACAATCTCATCCTCCTACGAGCAGTACTTC. Its protein is CASSLATISSSYEQYF.

This clone was observed a few times. V usage is TRBV7-8 and J usage is TRBJ1-6; 7 bases are a match to TRBD1. The CDR3 has 13 amino acids. CDR1 is SGHVS, CDR2 FQNEAQ, per germline. J lost 5 bases, V lost 5 bases, and 0 bases had no gene match. The CDR3 loop is CASSQGDNSPLHF. The CDR3 DNA reads TGTGCCAGCAGCCAGGGGGATAATTCACCCCTCCACTTT.

The chain links TRBV15 to TRBJ1-2; D remains ambiguous. The germline gives CDR1 LNHNV, CDR2 YYDKDF (reference sequence). The germline V and J ends were trimmed by 5 bases and 6 bases, with 16 bases remaining between them. CDR3 length: 14 amino acids. The CDR3 DNA reads as TGTGCCACCAGCCAGCGGACGGCAACCAATGGCTACACCTTC. Translated, it gives CATSQRTATNGYTF.

This chain links TRBV5-6 with TRBJ2-1; maybe TRBD1 (5 bases). V shed 0 bases and J shed 0 bases, with 10 bases lying between them. Germline loops: CDR1 SGHDT, CDR2 YYEEEE. CDR3 size: 16 residues. The DNA of the CDR3 is TGTGCCAGCAGCTTGGGGGGCCCTACCTCCTACAATGAGCAGTTCTTC. This sequence encodes CASSLGGPTSYNEQFF.

J is TRBJ1-1 and V is TRBV19, with 9 nucleotides matching TRBD1. V shed 6 bases, J shed 3 bases, and the junction held 8 bases outside the gene matches. CDR1 is LNHDA and CDR2 is SQIVND in the germline V gene (reference sequence). The CDR3 loop spans 15 amino acids. The CDR3 reads CASRLQGAGHTEAFF. The CDR3 bases are TGTGCCAGTAGGTTACAGGGGGCCGGGCACACTGAAGCTTTCTTT.

The CDR3 DNA reads as TGTGCCAGCAGTGACCTTCGACAGGGTGCCTACACCTTC. Translated, it gives CASSDLRQGAYTF. The chain combines TRBV2 with TRBJ1-2, with TRBD1 matching over 7 bases. The CDR3 covers 13 residues. V lost 3 bases, J lost 10 bases, and 8 bases stayed unmatched. Germline loops: CDR1 SNHLY, CDR2 FYNNEI.

This clone was recorded once. This chain uses TRBV19 with TRBJ1-1; 7 positions match TRBD1. Trimming cost V 5 bases and J 5 bases; bases outside gene matches: 5. The CDR3 is made up of 13 amino acids. Germline V gene lookup returns CDR1 LNHDA and CDR2 SQIVND (reference sequence). The DNA for the CDR3 is TGTGCCAGTAGTGAAGACAGGGAAACTGAAGCTTTCTTT. Amino acid sequence: CASSEDRETEAFF. Together with reference TRBV19 and TRBJ1-1, the CDR3 gives the full variable domain: DGGITQSPKYLFRKEGQNVTLSCEQNLNHDAMYWYRQDPGQGLRLIYYSQIVNDFQKGDIAEGYSVSREKKESFPLTVTSAQKNPTAFYLCASSEDRETEAFFGQGTRLTVV.

The genes are TRBV19 and TRBJ1-1; perhaps TRBD1 as D (5 bases). Germline V gene sequence: CDR1 LNHDA, CDR2 SQIVND (reference sequence). Trimming removed 6 bases from V and 1 base from J, with 12 bases in between. The CDR3 sequence is 14 residues long. DNA for the CDR3: TGTGCCAGTAGCGCGGGGACGGGGAACACTGAAGCTTTCTTT. Encoded protein: CASSAGTGNTEAFF.

The V gene is TRBV29-1, the J gene TRBJ2-2; D gene uncertain. Per germline, CDR1 SQVTM and CDR2 ANQGSEA. V was shortened by 5 bases and J by 7 bases, with 14 bases between the two germline ends. CDR3 length: 13 amino acids. The CDR3, as DNA: TGCAGCGTTCGGCAGGATTCATACGGGGAGCTGTTTTTT. Translation: CSVRQDSYGELFF.

CDR3 in amino acids: CAAAAGQGYNEQFF. CDR3 in DNA: TGTGCCGCGGCCGCGGGACAGGGATACAATGAGCAGTTCTTC. The rearrangement uses TRBV28 and TRBJ2-1, with 9 nucleotides matching TRBD1. Germline CDR1 reads MDHEN; CDR2 reads SYDVKM. Germline trimming cut 11 bases from V and 4 bases from J; bases unmatched to any gene: 9. The length of the CDR3 is 14 residues.

The chain recombines TRBV3-1 (or the pseudogene TRBV3-2) with TRBJ1-5; 7 bases map to TRBD1. Germline V gene data show CDR1 as LGHDT and CDR2 as YNNKEL (reference sequence). The CDR3 runs 13 residues. Trimming at V came to 6 bases and at J to 4 bases, leaving 3 bases not matched to a gene. The DNA for the CDR3 is TGTGCCAGCAGTCCCAGGGGGAATCAGCCCCAGCATTTT. Its protein is CASSPRGNQPQHF.

V and J are TRBV6-5 and TRBJ2-1, with 8 bases identical to TRBD2. V lost 5 bases, J lost 8 bases, and 11 bases stayed unmatched. The length of the CDR3 is 15 residues. Per germline, CDR1 MNHEY and CDR2 SVGAGI. The CDR3 region has the DNA TGTGCCAGCAGTATACTAGCGGCCACTTTCGATGAGCAGTTCTTC. Its translation is CASSILAATFDEQFF.

The gene calls are TRBV7-3 and TRBJ2-2, with TRBD2 matching 11 bases. The CDR3 totals 18 residues. CDR1 SGHTA and CDR2 FQGTGA come from the germline V gene. Trimming at V came to 1 base and at J to 7 bases, leaving 11 bases not matched to a gene. The CDR3 spells CASSLNPRSGRALGELFF. In DNA form, the CDR3 reads TGTGCCAGCAGCTTAAATCCTCGTAGCGGGAGGGCCCTCGGGGAGCTGTTTTTT.

This chain connects TRBV15 to TRBJ1-4; TRBD1 might be the D (6 bases). The germline gives CDR1 LNHNV, CDR2 YYDKDF (reference sequence). There are 14 residues in the CDR3. V was pared by 2 bases and J by 12 bases, with 16 bases between. CDR3 residues: CATSRTRDTIELFF. CDR3 sequence (DNA): TGTGCCACCAGCAGAACCCGGGACACGATAGAACTGTTTTTT.

The CDR3 is CASSEGSGGPWTQYF. CDR3 nucleotide sequence: TGTGCCAGCAGTGAAGGTAGCGGGGGGCCATGGACCCAGTACTTC. The rearrangement uses TRBV6-1 and TRBJ2-5, with 10 bases lining up with TRBD2. The CDR3 is 15 amino acids. V shed 1 base, J shed 7 bases, and the junction held 6 bases outside the gene matches. Germline CDR1 MNHNS, CDR2 SASEGT.

The table lists this clone with a count of one. The chain carries TRBV5-1 and TRBJ1-5; D is ambiguous. This CDR3 spans 13 amino acids. The V end was cut by 0 bases, the J end by 5 bases, with 6 bases between. Looked up from germline, CDR1 is SGHRS and CDR2 is YFSETQ. For the CDR3, the DNA is TGCGCCAGCAGCTTGGGCCGCGATCAGCCCCAGCATTTT. Translated, it gives CASSLGRDQPQHF.

V usage is TRBV18 and J usage is TRBJ1-3, with unresolved D. The germline V gene encodes CDR1 KGHSH and CDR2 LQKENI. Trimming removed 5 bases from V and 7 bases from J, with 9 bases in between. This CDR3 has 12 amino acids. In nucleotides, the CDR3 is TGTGCCAGCTCATCGATCCGGAACACCATATATTTT. This codes for CASSSIRNTIYF.

The chain joins TRBV3-1 (or the pseudogene TRBV3-2) to TRBJ2-2; TRBD2 is a possible D gene (6 bases). The ends were cut back, 5 bases at V and 3 bases at J, with 13 bases in the middle. This CDR3 is 15 amino acids long. CDR1 and CDR2 from the germline V gene are LGHDT and YNNKEL (reference sequence). CDR3 sequence: CASSVGTRDTGELFF. The CDR3, as DNA: TGTGCCAGCAGCGTCGGGACTCGGGACACCGGGGAGCTGTTTTTT.

The genes are TRBV5-4 and TRBJ2-5; a possible D gene is TRBD2 (5 bases). Trimming pared 3 bases from V and 6 bases from J, leaving 18 bases between. CDR3 size: 15 residues. Germline CDR1 and CDR2: SGHNT and YYREEE (reference sequence). The DNA for the CDR3 is TGTGCCAGCAGCTCTGCACTGATGGGGAGAAAGACCCAGTACTTC. It specifies CASSSALMGRKTQYF.